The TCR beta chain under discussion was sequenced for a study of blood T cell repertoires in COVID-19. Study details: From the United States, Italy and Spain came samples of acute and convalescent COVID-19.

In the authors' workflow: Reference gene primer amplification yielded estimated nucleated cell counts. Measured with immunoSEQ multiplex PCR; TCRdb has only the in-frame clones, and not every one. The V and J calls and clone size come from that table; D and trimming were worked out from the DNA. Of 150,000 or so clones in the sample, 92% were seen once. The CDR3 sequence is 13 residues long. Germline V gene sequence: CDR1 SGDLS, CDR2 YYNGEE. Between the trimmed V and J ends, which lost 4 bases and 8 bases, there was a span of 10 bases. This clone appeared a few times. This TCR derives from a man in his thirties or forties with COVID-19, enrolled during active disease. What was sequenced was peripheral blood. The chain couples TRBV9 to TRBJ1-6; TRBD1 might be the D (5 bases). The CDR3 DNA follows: TGTGCCAGCAGCTTCGGACACTATTCACCCCTCCACTTT. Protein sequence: CASSFGHYSPLHF.